Each of the 25 T cell receptor beta chains below was sequenced from the same sample in a study of blood T cell repertoires in COVID-19. TCRdb's copy holds only in-frame clones and misses some; the assay was immunoSEQ multiplex PCR. The sample records over 200,000 clones, roughly 84% being singletons. Sequenced sample: peripheral blood. These receptors were collected from a middle-aged man with active or convalescent COVID-19.

The CDR3 sequence is CASSSSGTDYSPLHF. CDR3 DNA sequence: TGTGCCAGCAGCTCCAGCGGGACCGACTATTCACCCCTCCACTTT. The rearrangement joins TRBV7-9 to TRBJ1-6; TRBD1 is a possible D gene (5 bases). In germline, CDR1 is SEHNR, CDR2 FQNEAQ (reference sequence). CDR3 length equals 15 residues. Trimming removed 4 bases from V and 8 bases from J, with 15 bases in between. Complete variable domain (other parts from reference TRBV7-9 and TRBJ1-6): DTGVSQNPRHKITKRGQNVTFRCDPISEHNRLYWYRQTLGQGPEFLTYFQNEAQLEKSRLLSDRFSAERPKGSFSTLEIQRTEQGDSAMYLCASSSSGTDYSPLHFGNGTRLTVT.

CDR3 residues: CASPSPPGRNQPQHF. The CDR3 DNA reads TGTGCCAGCCCCAGCCCCCCGGGTAGGAATCAGCCCCAGCATTTT. The chain links TRBV27 to TRBJ1-5, with unresolved D. Trimming cost V 8 bases and J 4 bases, with 18 bases left between them. CDR1 and CDR2 (germline): MNHEY, SMNVEV (reference sequence). The CDR3 has 15 amino acids.

This clone was seen a single time. The rearrangement links TRBV9 to TRBJ1-5, with TRBD1 matching over 7 bases. This CDR3 region has 14 residues. V was clipped by 4 bases and J by 2 bases; unmatched bases: 3. CDR1 and CDR2 from the germline V gene are SGDLS and YYNGEE. CDR3 sequence reads: CASSPTGGNQPQHF. The CDR3 DNA reads as TGTGCCAGCAGCCCCACAGGGGGCAATCAGCCCCAGCATTTT.

This clone was counted at least ten times. The rearrangement joins TRBV5-1 to TRBJ2-7; TRBD1 matches at 8 bases. CDR3 size: 14 residues. CDR1 and CDR2 (germline): SGHRS, YFSETQ. The V segment lost 2 bases and the J segment 8 bases; nucleotides outside the gene matches: 9. The CDR3 bases are TGCGCCAGCAGCTTAGAACAGGGGGTAGGTAAGCAGTACTTC. It translates to CASSLEQGVGKQYF.

The chain carries TRBV7-6 and TRBJ2-7; 7 bases match TRBD1. Germline assignment: CDR1 SGHVS and CDR2 FNYEAQ. V lost 6 bases and J lost 3; bases outside the gene matches: 14. This CDR3 region has 16 residues. The CDR3 DNA follows: TGTGCCAGCAGTCTACCGAGATCCGGGACAGACTACGAGCAGTACTTC. It specifies CASSLPRSGTDYEQYF.

The rearrangement uses TRBV14 and TRBJ2-2; D is perhaps TRBD1 (5 bases). Trimming stripped 0 bases from V and 4 bases from J, with 6 bases between. The CDR3 is 14 amino acids. CDR1 is SGHDN, CDR2 FVKESK, per germline. The CDR3 nucleotides read TGTGCCAGCAGCCAAGACAGGGCCACCGGGGAGCTGTTTTTT. Protein product: CASSQDRATGELFF.

About this clone itself: Other DNA sequences in the same sample also yield this CDR3. This chain connects TRBV27 to TRBJ2-3; tentative D call: TRBD2 (5 bases). CDR1 and CDR2 (germline): MNHEY, SMNVEV (reference sequence). V shed 3 bases and J shed 4 bases, with 8 bases lying between them. The CDR3 extends over 13 amino acids. As DNA, the CDR3 is TGTGCCAGCAGTTTTGGAGGCCCAGATACGCAGTATTTT. This translates into CASSFGGPDTQYF.

The chain combines TRBV7-3 with TRBJ1-2, with D perhaps TRBD1 (5 bases). CDR3 length: 22 residues. CDR1 SGHTA and CDR2 FQGTGA come from the germline V gene. The V and J ends lost 2 bases and 4 bases respectively, with 35 bases between them. The CDR3 DNA sequence: TGTGCCAGCAGCTTATTCCCCCGGGTACTACGAAATACACAGACAGCCTCCTATGGCTACACCTTC. Its protein is CASSLFPRVLRNTQTASYGYTF.

This clone occurred a few times. The chain uses TRBV12-3 or TRBV12-4 and TRBJ1-2; a possible D gene is TRBD1 (6 bases). Trimming took 5 bases from V and 8 from J, leaving 15 bases between them. CDR3 length: 13 amino acids. The CDR3 DNA reads TGTGCCAGCAGTCCCCACGCAGGGGACGGCTACACCTTC. Translation: CASSPHAGDGYTF.

The sample holds a few counts of this clone. This rearrangement joins TRBV30 to TRBJ1-2; D perhaps matches TRBD1 (6 bases). This CDR3 spans 19 amino acids. Trimming removed 0 bases from V and 2 bases from J, with 25 bases in between. Germline V gene data show CDR1 as GTSNPN and CDR2 as SVGIG (reference sequence). The CDR3 DNA reads as TGTGCCTGGAGTGTACTCCAGGGGCGAGGTATTATGAAGAACTATGGCTACACCTTC. It codes for CAWSVLQGRGIMKNYGYTF.

The chain is built from TRBV5-1 and TRBJ2-1; the match to TRBD2 covers 9 bases. CDR3 size: 17 residues. The ends lost 4 bases at V and 2 bases at J; junction bases unmatched: 10. The germline V gene encodes CDR1 SGHRS and CDR2 YFSETQ. CDR3 in amino acids: CASSPRVAGGPYNEQFF. The CDR3 coding sequence is TGCGCCAGCAGCCCGCGGGTTGCGGGAGGGCCCTACAATGAGCAGTTCTTC.

The chain has TRBV2 and TRBJ1-2, with 7 positions matching TRBD1. The CDR3 extends over 13 amino acids. Germline V gene data show CDR1 as SNHLY and CDR2 as FYNNEI. The J segment lost 8 bases and the V segment lost 3 bases, leaving 6 bases of the junction unmatched. Here the CDR3 reads CASSDDRAGGYTF. DNA for the CDR3: TGTGCCAGCAGTGACGACAGGGCCGGCGGCTACACCTTC. The full variable domain, rest sourced from reference TRBV2 and TRBJ1-2, is EPEVTQTPSHQVTQMGQEVILRCVPISNHLYFYWYRQILGQKVEFLVSFYNNEISEKSEIFDDQFSVERPDGSNFTLKIRSTKLEDSAMYFCASSDDRAGGYTFGSGTRLTVV.

The chain uses TRBV6-5 and TRBJ2-2; TRBD1 might be the D (6 bases). The CDR3 consists of 14 residues. The V end lost 5 bases, the J end lost 6 bases, and 13 bases lay between the germline ends. Looked up from germline, CDR1 is MNHEY and CDR2 is SVGAGI. The DNA for the CDR3 is TGTGCCAGCAGTCATAACAGGGTCGCCGGGGAGCTGTTTTTT. Translated: CASSHNRVAGELFF.

The chain uses TRBV13 and TRBJ1-1; D might be TRBD1 (5 bases). The CDR3 spans 15 residues. Germline CDR1 and CDR2: PRHDT and FYEKMQ (reference sequence). Trimming pared 1 base from V and 3 bases from J, leaving 12 bases between. CDR3 sequence (DNA): TGTGCCAGCAGCTTAGATAGGGGTTTGGACACTGAAGCTTTCTTT. This encodes CASSLDRGLDTEAFF.

The chain couples TRBV25-1 to TRBJ1-1, with D hard to call. Per germline, CDR1 MGHDK and CDR2 SYGVNS. Trimming took off 1 base at V and 1 base at J, with 10 bases between the two ends. The CDR3 totals 15 residues. In nucleotides, the CDR3 is TGTGCCAGCAGTGAATCAATATTGAGGAACACTGAAGCTTTCTTT. This codes for CASSESILRNTEAFF.

This chain uses TRBV4-2 with TRBJ2-7; D perhaps matches TRBD1 (7 bases). Germline loops: CDR1 LGHNA, CDR2 YNFKEQ. There are 17 residues in the CDR3. The V end lost 0 bases, the J end lost 3 bases, and 18 bases lay between the germline ends. The chain's CDR3 is CASSQDGGQGGFYEQYF. For the CDR3, the DNA is TGTGCCAGCAGCCAAGACGGAGGGCAGGGGGGTTTCTACGAGCAGTACTTC.

The chain carries TRBV5-1 and TRBJ2-7, with D possibly matching TRBD2 (5 bases). The V gene's germline CDR1 is SGHRS and CDR2 YFSETQ. This CDR3 has 14 amino acids. V lost 0 bases and J lost 2, with 9 bases in between. CDR3 nucleotides: TGCGCCAGCAGCTTGGGACTAACTCCCTACGAGCAGTACTTC. It encodes CASSLGLTPYEQYF.

This clone appeared a single time. The chain has TRBV28 and TRBJ2-7; TRBD1 matches 8 bases. The CDR3 runs 16 residues. Germline CDR1 and CDR2: MDHEN and SYDVKM. V gave up 1 base and J gave up 3 bases; unmatched junction bases: 8. As DNA, the CDR3 is TGTGCCAGCAGTTTATTAGGGGGACAGGAGGGCTACGAGCAGTACTTC. Translation gives CASSLLGGQEGYEQYF.

The chain carries TRBV11-2 and TRBJ2-1; 10 bases map to TRBD2. Losses at the gene ends were 4 bases for V and 5 bases for J; bases not matched to a gene: 5. The germline CDR1 and CDR2 sequences are SGHAT and FQNNGV. This CDR3 contains 15 residues. This CDR3 is CASSSLAGAHNEQFF. The CDR3 bases are TGTGCCAGCAGCTCGCTAGCGGGGGCACACAATGAGCAGTTCTTC.

The J gene is TRBJ1-5, the V gene TRBV7-9; D is unresolved. Germline CDR1 SEHNR, CDR2 FQNEAQ (reference sequence). V was trimmed by 5 bases and J by 4 bases, leaving 15 bases between them. The CDR3 covers 15 residues. The CDR3 reads CASSLGPIRNQPQHF. The CDR3 bases are TGTGCCAGCAGCCTAGGGCCGATCCGAAATCAGCCCCAGCATTTT.

This clone was seen a handful of times. The genes are TRBV11-2 and TRBJ1-5; D possibly corresponds to TRBD1 (5 bases). Germline V gene data show CDR1 as SGHAT and CDR2 as FQNNGV. The germline V and J ends were trimmed by 0 bases and 7 bases, with 7 bases remaining between them. The CDR3 length is 13 residues. The CDR3 bases are TGTGCCAGCAGCTTAGACAGGGAACAGCCCCAGCATTTT. As protein: CASSLDREQPQHF.

The sample holds a few counts of this clone. The chain recombines TRBV10-2 with TRBJ1-5; a possible D gene is TRBD1 (5 bases). V was shortened by 2 bases and J by 6 bases, with 14 bases between the two germline ends. Per the germline V gene, CDR1 is WSHSY and CDR2 is SAAADI. The CDR3 covers 15 residues. The CDR3 DNA follows: TGCGCCAGCAGTGAGACCTCCAGGGTTGGTCAGCCCCAGCATTTT. Translated, it gives CASSETSRVGQPQHF.

This rearrangement joins TRBV2 to TRBJ2-2, with D possibly matching TRBD1 (6 bases). Between the trimmed V and J ends, which lost 4 bases and 6 bases, there was a span of 12 bases. This CDR3 comprises 14 residues. Germline CDR1 reads SNHLY; CDR2 reads FYNNEI. Here the CDR3 DNA reads TGTGCCAGCAGTGTTCCCAGGGGAGCCGGGGAGCTGTTTTTT. It yields the protein CASSVPRGAGELFF.

V is TRBV5-1 and J is TRBJ2-5, with TRBD1 identical over 7 bases. CDR3 length: 15 residues. With V trimmed by 0 bases and J by 2 bases, 4 bases remained unmatched. Germline values: CDR1 SGHRS, CDR2 YFSETQ. The CDR3 is CASSLGRGIQETQYF. Written as DNA, the CDR3 is TGCGCCAGCAGCTTGGGCAGGGGGATACAAGAGACCCAGTACTTC.

The gene calls are TRBV12-5 and TRBJ2-7; no clear D gene. This CDR3 comprises 16 residues. Germline V gene sequence: CDR1 LGHNT, CDR2 FRNRAP. The germline V and J ends were trimmed by 0 bases and 6 bases, with 18 bases remaining between them. The CDR3 spells CASGLVRLRAFGEQYF. The CDR3 nucleotides are TGTGCTAGTGGTTTGGTACGATTAAGAGCGTTCGGCGAGCAGTACTTC.